Following are 9 T cell receptor beta chains from one sample sequenced in a study of radiation and T cells in renal cell carcinoma (dated by TCRdb to about 2020). This sample's time point label indicates: blood 4 weeks post-SBRT, at nephrectomy. Taken with the paper, the label for treatment or condition translates to: 15 Gy SBRT to primary tumor, nephrectomy 4 weeks later. The library relied on the immunoSEQ multiplex PCR assay. What TCRdb holds here is the immuneACCESS table cut down to in-frame rearrangements. Part of the clones is not present; checked against another copy, under half of the missing clones reflect an unresolved V gene, and the others are unexplained. Within this sample are over 85,000 clones, with around four fifths of them counted one time only. The ten largest clones take up 9.4% of the sample. The sequences come from blood, collected from a patient whose treatment included radiotherapy and nephrectomy. The receptors derive from a man aged 45 to 65 with renal cell carcinoma.

The CDR3, as DNA: TGTGCCAGCAGTGCCGGGACTAGCGACTACGAGCAGTACTTC. This encodes CASSAGTSDYEQYF. The gene calls are TRBV28 and TRBJ2-7; 10 bases match TRBD2. This CDR3 spans 14 amino acids. Germline V lookup: CDR1 MDHEN, CDR2 SYDVKM. Trimming took 5 bases from V and 3 from J; bases not matched to a gene: 4.

The chain joins TRBV2 to TRBJ2-7; TRBD2 agrees at 8 bases. The V segment lost 11 bases and the J segment 6 bases; nucleotides outside the gene matches: 15. The germline V gene has CDR1 SNHLY and CDR2 FYNNEI. The CDR3 is 14 residues long. CDR3 DNA sequence: TGTGCCGGCTCCGGGGGGGCCCTGGTAAGCGAGCAGTACTTC. Amino acids: CAGSGGALVSEQYF.

The V gene is TRBV28, the J gene TRBJ2-7; the D is unclear. Trimming removed 8 bases at V and 3 bases at J, with 11 bases between. The CDR3 covers 12 residues. CDR1 is MDHEN and CDR2 is SYDVKM in the germline V gene. The CDR3 is CASQDLNYEQYF. The CDR3 coding sequence is TGTGCCAGCCAGGATCTTAACTACGAGCAGTACTTC.

This clone has only one observation. The genes are TRBV7-8 and TRBJ2-5; TRBD1 matches 7 bases. The length of the CDR3 is 14 residues. Germline CDR1 is SGHVS and CDR2 is FQNEAQ. V lost 5 bases to trimming and J lost 4 bases; unmatched junction nucleotides: 7. The CDR3 DNA reads as TGTGCCAGCAGCAAGACGGGACAGCCAGAGACCCAGTACTTC. It codes for CASSKTGQPETQYF.

This chain connects TRBV4-2 to TRBJ2-3, with D hard to call. Per germline, CDR1 LGHNA and CDR2 YNFKEQ. Trimming shortened V by 1 base and J by 4 bases, and 6 bases separated the two germline ends. This CDR3 is 13 amino acids long. In nucleotides, the CDR3 is TGTGCCAGCAGCCAAGTAGACGCAGATACGCAGTATTTT. Translating gives CASSQVDADTQYF.

The genes are TRBV11-2 and TRBJ1-1; D remains ambiguous. The ends were cut back, 3 bases at V and 1 base at J, with 6 bases in the middle. CDR1 and CDR2 (germline): SGHAT, FQNNGV. This CDR3 has 13 residues. The DNA for the CDR3 is TGTGCCAGCAGCTTTGAGAGGAACACTGAAGCTTTCTTT. It codes for CASSFERNTEAFF.

V gene TRBV7-9 combines with J gene TRBJ2-3; 9 bases fit TRBD2. CDR3 length: 17 amino acids. Per germline, CDR1 SEHNR and CDR2 FQNEAQ (reference sequence). V lost 2 bases to trimming and J lost 2 bases; unmatched junction nucleotides: 8. CDR3 loop: CASSLIPSGASTDTQYF. In DNA, the CDR3 is TGTGCCAGCAGCTTAATTCCTAGCGGGGCCTCCACAGATACGCAGTATTTT.

The sample holds a few counts of this clone. V gene TRBV5-1 combines with J gene TRBJ2-4; D is tentatively TRBD1 or TRBD2 (5 bases each). The CDR3 is made up of 12 amino acids. Per germline, CDR1 SGHRS and CDR2 YFSETQ. Trimming took 0 bases from V and 13 from J, leaving 11 bases between them. The CDR3 here is CASSLGGRKQYF. The CDR3 region has the DNA TGCGCCAGCAGCTTGGGGGGACGGAAACAGTACTTC.

This sequence joins TRBV5-4 and TRBJ1-3, with TRBD1 identical over 7 bases. V shed 1 base, J shed 2 bases, and the junction held 0 bases outside the gene matches. Germline V lookup: CDR1 SGHNT, CDR2 YYREEE (reference sequence). The CDR3 covers 14 residues. CDR3 loop: CASSLTGAGNTIYF. The DNA of the CDR3 is TGTGCCAGCAGCTTGACAGGGGCTGGAAACACCATATATTTT.